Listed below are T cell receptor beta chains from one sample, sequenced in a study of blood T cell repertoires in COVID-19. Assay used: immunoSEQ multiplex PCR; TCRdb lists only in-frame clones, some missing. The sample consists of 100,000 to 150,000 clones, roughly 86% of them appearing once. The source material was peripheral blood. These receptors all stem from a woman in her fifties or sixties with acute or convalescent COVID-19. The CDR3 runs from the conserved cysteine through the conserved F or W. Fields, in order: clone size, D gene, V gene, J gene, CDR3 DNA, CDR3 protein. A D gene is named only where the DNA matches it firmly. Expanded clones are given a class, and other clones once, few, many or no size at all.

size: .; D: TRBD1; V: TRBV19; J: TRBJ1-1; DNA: TGTGCCAGTAGTCCGACAGGGGCTACCATGAACACTGAAGCTTTCTTT; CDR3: CASSPTGATMNTEAFF
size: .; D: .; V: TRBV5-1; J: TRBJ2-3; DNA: TGCGCCAGCAGCTCCGGACAGACGAGCACAGATACGCAGTATTTT; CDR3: CASSSGQTSTDTQYF
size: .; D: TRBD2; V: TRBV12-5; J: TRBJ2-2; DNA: TGTGCTAGTGGTTTGGCGCTAGCGGGTAACACCGGGGAGCTGTTTTTT; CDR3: CASGLALAGNTGELFF
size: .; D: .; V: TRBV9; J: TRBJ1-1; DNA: TGTGCCAGCAGCGTTAACCCCAAGGAGGGGCTGAACACTGAAGCTTTCTTT; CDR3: CASSVNPKEGLNTEAFF
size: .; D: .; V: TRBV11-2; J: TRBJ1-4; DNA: TGTGCCAGCAGCTTAGTAGGGAGGGGGGCGTCTGAAAAACTGTTTTTT; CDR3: CASSLVGRGASEKLFF
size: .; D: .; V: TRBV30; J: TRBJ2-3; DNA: TGTGCCTGGACCCCCACGACGGGTACGCAGTATTTT; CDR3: CAWTPTTGTQYF
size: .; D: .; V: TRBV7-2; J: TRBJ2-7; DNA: TGTGCCAGCAGCTTAGAATGGGGGCGCGACGAGCAGTACTTC; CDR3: CASSLEWGRDEQYF
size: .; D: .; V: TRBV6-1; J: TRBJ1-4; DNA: TGTGCCAGCAGTGAATGGGGGGATGAAAAACTGTTTTTT; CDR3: CASSEWGDEKLFF
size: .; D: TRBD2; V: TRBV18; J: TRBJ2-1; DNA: TGTGCCAGCTCACCTCGACTAGCCGGGCAGTTCTTC; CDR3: CASSPRLAGQFF
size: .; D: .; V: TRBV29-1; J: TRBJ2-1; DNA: TGCAGCGTTGGAGGTGGGAATGAGCAGTTCTTC; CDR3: CSVGGGNEQFF
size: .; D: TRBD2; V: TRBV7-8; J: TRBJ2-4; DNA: TGTGCCAGCAGCCCGCGAAGGGAGCGGGAGAGGGTCATTCAGTACTTC; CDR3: CASSPRRERERVIQYF
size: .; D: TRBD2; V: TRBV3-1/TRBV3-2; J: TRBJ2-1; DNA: TGTGCCAGCAGCCAAGATTTGTCTAGCGGGAGAATCCCTCATGAGCAGTTCTTC; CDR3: CASSQDLSSGRIPHEQFF
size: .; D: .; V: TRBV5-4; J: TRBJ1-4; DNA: TGTGCCAGCAGCTCCCGGACTGGTAATAATGAAAAACTGTTTTTT; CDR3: CASSSRTGNNEKLFF
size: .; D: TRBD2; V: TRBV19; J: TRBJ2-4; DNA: TGTGCCAGTAGCAGACTAGCGGGAGGGATGGACATTCAGTACTTC; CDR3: CASSRLAGGMDIQYF
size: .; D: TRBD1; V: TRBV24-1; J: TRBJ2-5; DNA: TGTGCCACCAGTGACACCGGGACAGGGGGCCAAGAGACCCAGTACTTC; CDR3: CATSDTGTGGQETQYF
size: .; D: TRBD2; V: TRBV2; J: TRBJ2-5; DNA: TGTGCCAGCAGTGAGGCGGGAGGGCCCTTCTCGGCCCAGTACTTC; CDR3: CASSEAGGPFSAQYF
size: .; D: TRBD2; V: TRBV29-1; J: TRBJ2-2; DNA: TGCAGCGTCGGGACTAGCGGAACCGGGGAGCTGTTTTTT; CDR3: CSVGTSGTGELFF
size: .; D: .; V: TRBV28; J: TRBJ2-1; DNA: TGTGCCAGCAGTTTAACTGGGACTTCAAATGAGCAGTTCTTC; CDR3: CASSLTGTSNEQFF
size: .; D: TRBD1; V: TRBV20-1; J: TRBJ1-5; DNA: TGCAGTGCTAGTGGTGGCCAGGGGGGCAATCAGCCCCAGCATTTT; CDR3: CSASGGQGGNQPQHF
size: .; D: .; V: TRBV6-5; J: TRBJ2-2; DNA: TGTGCCAGCTGGCGGGGCTCGAACACCGGGGAGCTGTTTTTT; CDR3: CASWRGSNTGELFF
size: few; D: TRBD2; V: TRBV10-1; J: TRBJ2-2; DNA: TGCGCCAGCAGCCCCTGGACTAGCGGGAGCACCGGGGAGCTGTTTTTT; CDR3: CASSPWTSGSTGELFF
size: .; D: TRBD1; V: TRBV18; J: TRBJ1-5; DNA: TGTGCCAGCTCACTTACGGACAGGGTGAAGCAGCCCCAGCATTTT; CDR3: CASSLTDRVKQPQHF
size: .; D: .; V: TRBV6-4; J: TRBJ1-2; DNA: TGTGCCAGCAGTGAATCCGCAGGGCCCTATGGCTACACCTTC; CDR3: CASSESAGPYGYTF
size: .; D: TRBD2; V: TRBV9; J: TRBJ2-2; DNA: TGTGCCAGCAGCGTAGTGGCGGGAGGGCGAAAGACCGGGGAGCTGTTTTTT; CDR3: CASSVVAGGRKTGELFF
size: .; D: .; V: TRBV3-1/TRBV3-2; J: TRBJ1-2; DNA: TGTGCCAGCAAGGCAGGGGAGGGGATTGGCTACACCTTC; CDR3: CASKAGEGIGYTF
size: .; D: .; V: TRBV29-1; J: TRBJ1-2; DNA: TGCAGCGTTGAACAGGGAAGGGAAGGCTACACCTTC; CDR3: CSVEQGREGYTF
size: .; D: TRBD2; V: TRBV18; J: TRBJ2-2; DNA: TGTGCCAGCTCACCGAACCGCCCAGCGGGGACCTCTACCGGGGAGCTGTTTTTT; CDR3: CASSPNRPAGTSTGELFF
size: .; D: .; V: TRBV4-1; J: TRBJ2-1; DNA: TGCGCCAGCAGCCGAACCGGGACTCCGTACAATGAGCAGTTCTTC; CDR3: CASSRTGTPYNEQFF
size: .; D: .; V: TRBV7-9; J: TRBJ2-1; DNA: TGTGCCAGCAGTTTAAGCGCCCTCTCCTACAATGAGCAGTTCTTC; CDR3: CASSLSALSYNEQFF
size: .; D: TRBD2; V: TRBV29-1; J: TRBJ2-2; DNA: TGCAGCGCCGGGGGACTAGCGGGATCCGGGGAGCTGTTTTTT; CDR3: CSAGGLAGSGELFF
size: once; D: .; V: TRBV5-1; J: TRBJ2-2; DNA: TGCGCCAGCAGCTTAATTCGGACCGGGGAGCTGTTTTTT; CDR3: CASSLIRTGELFF
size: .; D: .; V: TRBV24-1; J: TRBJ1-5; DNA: TGTGCCACCAGTGACTCCAGATATAGCAATCAGCCCCAGCATTTT; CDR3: CATSDSRYSNQPQHF
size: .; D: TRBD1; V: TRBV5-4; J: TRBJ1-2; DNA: TGTGCCAGCAGTTGGGCTCCGGACAGGGTTAGCTATGGCTACACCTTC; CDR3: CASSWAPDRVSYGYTF
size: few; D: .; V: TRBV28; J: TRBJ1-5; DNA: TGTGCCAGCAGTTTATGGCAGGGGCTGGGCAATCAGCCCCAGCATTTT; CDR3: CASSLWQGLGNQPQHF
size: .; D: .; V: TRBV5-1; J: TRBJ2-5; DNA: TGCGCCAGCAGCTTAAAGCGGAGGACCCAAGAGACCCAGTACTTC; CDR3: CASSLKRRTQETQYF
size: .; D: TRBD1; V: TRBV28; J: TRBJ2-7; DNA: TGTGCCAGCAGTTTATATAGACAGGGGAGCGACGAGCAGTACTTC; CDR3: CASSLYRQGSDEQYF
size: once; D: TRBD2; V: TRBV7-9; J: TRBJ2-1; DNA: TGTGCCAGCAGATTAGCGGGAGGGCCCAATGAGCAGTTCTTC; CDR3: CASRLAGGPNEQFF
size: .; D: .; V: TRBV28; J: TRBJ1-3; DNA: TGTGCCAGCAGCCCTAGAGGCGGTAGCTCTGGAAACACCATATATTTT; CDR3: CASSPRGGSSGNTIYF
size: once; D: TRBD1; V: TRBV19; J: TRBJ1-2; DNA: TGTGCCAGTAGCGACAGGGGGCTAAGGTTCTACACCTTC; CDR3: CASSDRGLRFYTF
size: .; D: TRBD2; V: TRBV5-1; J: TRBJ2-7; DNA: TGCGCCAGCAGCTACGGGGGGTTGAGTCTCGACGAGCAGTACTTC; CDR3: CASSYGGLSLDEQYF
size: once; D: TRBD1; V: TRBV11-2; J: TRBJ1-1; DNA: TGTGCCACCTCCCCCCAGGGGGGCACTGAAGCTTTCTTT; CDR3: CATSPQGGTEAFF
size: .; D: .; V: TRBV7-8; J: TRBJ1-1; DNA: TGTGCCAGCAGCTTTGGACTAACTGAAGCTTTCTTT; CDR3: CASSFGLTEAFF
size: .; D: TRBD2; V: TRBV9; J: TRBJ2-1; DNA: TGTGCCAGCAGCGTAGGACTAGCGGGAGTAAATGAGCAGTTCTTC; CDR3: CASSVGLAGVNEQFF
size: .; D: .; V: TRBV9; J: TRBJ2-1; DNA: TGTGCCAGCAGCGTAGCTCCCACAAACAATGAGCAGTTCTTC; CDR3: CASSVAPTNNEQFF
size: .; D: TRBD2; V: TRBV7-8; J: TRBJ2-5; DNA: TGTGCCAGCACCCCATCCGGGACTAGCGGAGAGACCCAGTACTTC; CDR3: CASTPSGTSGETQYF
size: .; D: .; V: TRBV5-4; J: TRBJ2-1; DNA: TGTGCCAGCAGCTTACAGGGGGGGTACAATGAGCAGTTCTTC; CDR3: CASSLQGGYNEQFF
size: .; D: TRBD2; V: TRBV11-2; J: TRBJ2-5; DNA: TGTGCCAGCAGCCTCAGACTAGCGGAGGAATGGGGGGAGACCCAGTACTTC; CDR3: CASSLRLAEEWGETQYF
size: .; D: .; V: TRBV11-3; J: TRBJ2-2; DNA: TGTGCCAGCAGCTTAGCGGGAACAACCGGGGAGCTGTTTTTT; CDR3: CASSLAGTTGELFF
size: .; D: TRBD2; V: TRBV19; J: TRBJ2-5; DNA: TGTGCCAGTAGGCGACTAGCGGGAGGTAGGGCGGAGACCCAGTACTTC; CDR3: CASRRLAGGRAETQYF
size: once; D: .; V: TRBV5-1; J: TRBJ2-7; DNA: TGCGCCAGCAGCCCACTCGCCCCGACAGCGACCTACGAGCAGTACTTC; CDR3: CASSPLAPTATYEQYF
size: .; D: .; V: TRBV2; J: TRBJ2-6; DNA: TGTGCCAGCAGTGAACAGGGAACTGGGGCCAACGTCCTGACTTTC; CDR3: CASSEQGTGANVLTF
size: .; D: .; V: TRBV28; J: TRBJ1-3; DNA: TGTGCCAGCAGTACTAGTCGGGGGTATTACTCTGGAAACACCATATATTTT; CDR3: CASSTSRGYYSGNTIYF
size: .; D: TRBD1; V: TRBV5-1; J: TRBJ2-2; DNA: TGCGCCAGCAGTCGTGGACAGGGGTACACCGGGGAGCTGTTTTTT; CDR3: CASSRGQGYTGELFF
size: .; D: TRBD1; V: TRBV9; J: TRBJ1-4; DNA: TGTGCCAGCAGCCCGAGGGGGACAGTGTCTAATACGAAACTGTTTTTT; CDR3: CASSPRGTVSNTKLFF
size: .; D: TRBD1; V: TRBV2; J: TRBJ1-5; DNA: TGTGCCAGCAGTGGGGACAGGGGGCGGAATCAGCCCCAGCATTTT; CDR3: CASSGDRGRNQPQHF